Shown below are 28 T cell receptor beta chains from a single sample sequenced in a study of T cells in Graves' hyperthyroidism and ophthalmopathy. TCR beta CDR3 sequences were amplified from RNA transcripts. The study used the HTBI primer set for a first-round RT-PCR of the TCR CDR3. Each CDR3 protein gets one entry after TCRdb re-called the multiplex PCR reads with MiXCR. This sample has just over 550,000 distinct CDR3 sequences, with about 43% found just once. What was sequenced was peripheral blood or thyroid tissue (not recorded which). The receptors were sampled from a woman between 18 and 30 years old with Graves' hyperthyroidism.

This clonotype was seen more than once but under ten times. V and J are TRBV20-1 and TRBJ1-5; TRBD1 is a possible D gene (6 bases). The V and J ends lost 1 base and 7 bases respectively, with 8 bases between them. This CDR3 region has 12 residues. The germline V gene has CDR1 DFQATT and CDR2 SNEGSKA (reference sequence). CDR3 sequence: CSARGGGQPQHF. The CDR3 region has the DNA TGCAGTGCTAGAGGGGGGGGCCAGCCCCAGCATTTT.

As regards this clonotype: Since a much larger clone is just one base distant, this may be a read error. The chain uses TRBV14 and TRBJ1-1; no firm D call. This CDR3 region has 14 residues. Germline lookup yields CDR1 SGHDN and CDR2 FVKESK. Between the trimmed V and J ends, which lost 2 bases and 3 bases, there was a span of 10 bases. CDR3 region: CASSQLDWDTEAFF. The CDR3 DNA is TGTGCCAGCAGCCAACTGGACTGGGACACTGAAGCTTTCTTT.

The chain couples TRBV7-9 to TRBJ1-1; D unclear. In germline, CDR1 is SEHNR, CDR2 FQNEAQ (reference sequence). Deletions cut 6 bases from V and 0 bases from J, with 14 bases between. The CDR3 has 15 amino acids. For the CDR3, the DNA is TGTGCCAGCAGTCCCCCCACAGTTATGAACACTGAAGCTTTCTTT. Translating it yields CASSPPTVMNTEAFF.

There are a few counts of this clonotype. V gene TRBV20-1 combines with J gene TRBJ2-7; TRBD1 matches 8 bases. The germline CDR1 and CDR2 sequences are DFQATT and SNEGSKA (reference sequence). The V and J ends lost 2 bases and 2 bases, in that order; junction bases with no gene match: 2. The CDR3 length is 13 residues. The CDR3 region has the DNA TGCAGTGCTAGATCACAGGGGGCCTACGAGCAGTACTTC. Encoded protein: CSARSQGAYEQYF.

The table lists this clonotype with a count of one. The chain couples TRBV20-1 to TRBJ1-4, with D possibly TRBD1 on 5 matching bases. Trimming left V 0 bases short and J 3 bases short, with 14 bases between. The CDR3 spans 16 residues. Germline values: CDR1 DFQATT, CDR2 SNEGSKA (reference sequence). The CDR3 here is CSARDWTGRSNEKLFF. For the CDR3, the DNA is TGCAGTGCTAGAGATTGGACGGGACGGTCTAATGAAAAACTGTTTTTT.

This clonotype was detected once. This chain uses TRBV9 with TRBJ2-5; 7 nucleotides line up with TRBD2. Per germline, CDR1 SGDLS and CDR2 YYNGEE. The CDR3 extends over 15 amino acids. The junction had 11 bases not matched to a gene; V was cut back by 4 bases and J by 5 bases. The DNA for the CDR3 is TGTGCCAGCAGCCAAGATCCGACTAGCTGGGAGACCCAGTACTTC. Protein sequence: CASSQDPTSWETQYF.

There are a few counts of this clonotype. The chain couples TRBV6-5 to TRBJ2-2, with D unclear. The V end lost 8 bases, the J end lost 2 bases, and 3 bases lay between the germline ends. The CDR3 has 11 amino acids. Germline-derived CDR1 and CDR2 are MNHEY and SVGAGI. The DNA for the CDR3 is TGTGCCAGCGGAAACACCGGGGAGCTGTTTTTT. Its protein is CASGNTGELFF.

The gene calls are TRBV20-1 and TRBJ2-2, with 7 positions matching TRBD1. Germline lookup yields CDR1 DFQATT and CDR2 SNEGSKA (reference sequence). Trimming removed 5 bases from V and 3 bases from J; junction bases left unmatched: 6. The CDR3 runs to 14 residues. The CDR3 nucleotides read TGCAGTGCTTGGGACAGCTCAGACACCGGGGAGCTGTTTTTT. It yields the protein CSAWDSSDTGELFF.

This clonotype has just a few counts. The rearrangement uses TRBV7-9 and TRBJ1-4; D not certain. The V gene's germline CDR1 is SEHNR and CDR2 FQNEAQ (reference sequence). The CDR3 runs 15 residues. The ends were cut back, 1 base at V and 2 bases at J, with 8 bases in the middle. The CDR3 DNA follows: TGTGCCAGCAGCTTAGTGGTGCCGACTAATGAAAAACTGTTTTTT. It encodes CASSLVVPTNEKLFF.

This clonotype was picked up many times. The V call is TRBV7-8, the J call TRBJ2-7; D is uncertain. The germline V gene has CDR1 SGHVS and CDR2 FQNEAQ. The CDR3 sequence is 15 residues long. Trimming left V 1 base short and J 6 bases short, with 16 bases between. The CDR3 coding sequence is TGTGCCAGCAGCTTAGTCGACCTACCAGGTGGCGAGCAGTACTTC. Protein: CASSLVDLPGGEQYF.

The chain couples TRBV20-1 to TRBJ1-2; D gene ambiguous. V was clipped by 0 bases and J by 8 bases, with 7 bases between them. Germline V gene sequence: CDR1 DFQATT, CDR2 SNEGSKA (reference sequence). The CDR3 has 11 amino acids. The CDR3: CSAREAGGYTF. DNA for the CDR3: TGCAGTGCTAGAGAGGCTGGGGGCTACACCTTC.

This chain links TRBV2 with TRBJ2-7, with 7 bases lining up with TRBD1. The CDR3 is 13 amino acids. Germline V lookup: CDR1 SNHLY, CDR2 FYNNEI. With 4 bases clipped from V and 3 bases from J, the junction kept 3 bases outside the gene matches. CDR3 residues: CASSAGDSYEQYF. CDR3 in DNA: TGTGCCAGCAGTGCCGGGGACAGCTACGAGCAGTACTTC.

The chain couples TRBV7-9 to TRBJ1-4, with no clear D. The CDR3 runs 14 residues. V lost 5 bases and J 7 bases, leaving 14 bases between the germline ends. Germline CDR1 is SEHNR and CDR2 is FQNEAQ (reference sequence). CDR3 residues: CASSPTDTTEKLFF. For the CDR3, the DNA is TGTGCCAGCAGCCCAACTGACACCACTGAAAAACTGTTTTTT.

This clonotype was detected only a few times. The gene calls are TRBV7-6 and TRBJ2-7, with D possibly TRBD2 on 5 matching bases. Trimming took 4 bases from V and 6 from J, leaving 22 bases between them. CDR1 is SGHVS, CDR2 FNYEAQ, per germline. This CDR3 region has 16 residues. The CDR3 is CASSSTRPRAVSEQYF. CDR3 in DNA: TGTGCCAGCAGCTCAACCCGTCCGAGGGCGGTAAGCGAGCAGTACTTC.

There are many counts of this clonotype. V gene TRBV7-3 combines with J gene TRBJ1-1; D possibly corresponds to TRBD1 (6 bases). V was shortened by 7 bases and J by 3 bases, with 12 bases between the two germline ends. CDR3 length equals 13 residues. Germline loops: CDR1 SGHTA, CDR2 FQGTGA. The CDR3 protein is CASNRDWDTEAFF. The CDR3 DNA reads TGTGCCAGCAACAGGGATTGGGACACTGAAGCTTTCTTT.

This clonotype came up many times. The chain carries TRBV7-9 and TRBJ2-5; D unclear. This CDR3 is 12 amino acids long. Trimming left V 0 bases short and J 5 bases short, with 4 bases between. Germline CDR1 reads SEHNR; CDR2 reads FQNEAQ (reference sequence). The CDR3 region is CASSLALETQYF. The CDR3 nucleotides are TGTGCCAGCAGCTTAGCACTTGAGACCCAGTACTTC. Variable domain in full (rest from reference TRBV7-9 and TRBJ2-5): DTGVSQNPRHKITKRGQNVTFRCDPISEHNRLYWYRQTLGQGPEFLTYFQNEAQLEKSRLLSDRFSAERPKGSFSTLEIQRTEQGDSAMYLCASSLALETQYFGPGTRLLVL.

This chain links TRBV7-2 with TRBJ1-2; TRBD1 might be the D (5 bases). This CDR3 contains 13 residues. V lost 5 bases and J lost 4, with 11 bases in between. Germline CDR1 SGHTA, CDR2 FQGNSA. CDR3: CASSQGQRYGYTF. In DNA, the CDR3 is TGTGCCAGCAGCCAAGGACAACGCTATGGCTACACCTTC.

This clonotype was seen repeatedly, ten times or more. The chain employs TRBV29-1 and TRBJ2-5; D call uncertain. The CDR3 runs 14 residues. V lost 3 bases to trimming and J lost 4 bases, with 15 bases between them. CDR1 and CDR2 from the germline V gene are SQVTM and ANQGSEA. DNA of the CDR3: TGCAGCGTTGACGAACGGCCGTATGGAGAGACCCAGTACTTC. Translated, it gives CSVDERPYGETQYF.

The chain couples TRBV9 to TRBJ2-2; 7 bases are shared with TRBD2. Germline values: CDR1 SGDLS, CDR2 YYNGEE. The CDR3 is 14 amino acids. Unmatched junction bases numbered 3, after V lost 5 bases and J lost 2 bases. The CDR3 nucleotides are TGTGCCAGCAGGCGGGGGAGCAACACCGGGGAGCTGTTTTTT. Amino acids: CASRRGSNTGELFF. The complete variable domain, with remaining parts taken from reference TRBV9 and TRBJ2-2, reads DSGVTQTPKHLITATGQRVTLRCSPRSGDLSVYWYQQSLDQGLQFLIQYYNGEERAKGNILERFSAQQFPDLHSELNLSSLELGDSALYFCASRRGSNTGELFFGEGSRLTVL.

The chain carries TRBV7-6 and TRBJ1-1, with TRBD1 matching over 10 bases. V shed 3 bases, J shed 7 bases, and the junction held 8 bases outside the gene matches. This CDR3 region has 15 residues. Germline V gene sequence: CDR1 SGHVS, CDR2 FNYEAQ. CDR3 sequence: CASSLFDRGLSEAFF. DNA for the CDR3: TGTGCCAGCAGCTTGTTTGACAGGGGGCTTAGTGAAGCTTTCTTT.

There are many counts of this clonotype. The rearrangement joins TRBV10-3 to TRBJ1-1; D possibly corresponds to TRBD1 (5 bases). V was pared by 7 bases and J by 2 bases, with 11 bases between. The CDR3 covers 13 residues. Per the germline V gene, CDR1 is ENHRY and CDR2 is SYGVKD. DNA for the CDR3: TGTGCCATCATACGGACACCCAACACTGAAGCTTTCTTT. Its translation is CAIIRTPNTEAFF.

Worth noting for this clonotype: A much bigger clone sits one base away, suggesting this may be a read error. CDR3 sequence (DNA): TGTGCCACCAGCAGGGACAGGGGCTCCCATGGCTACACCTTC. Translating gives CATSRDRGSHGYTF. The chain joins TRBV15 to TRBJ1-2, with 9 bases fitting TRBD1. Trimming cost V 3 bases and J 6 bases; bases outside gene matches: 5. In germline, CDR1 is LNHNV, CDR2 YYDKDF (reference sequence). CDR3 length equals 14 residues.

This clonotype came up a few times. The chain couples TRBV10-2 to TRBJ2-7; 8 positions match TRBD1. Germline V gives CDR1 WSHSY, CDR2 SAAADI. There are 16 residues in the CDR3. V gave up 0 bases and J gave up 2 bases; unmatched junction bases: 6. The chain's CDR3 is CASSESYGGQAYEQYF. For the CDR3, the DNA is TGCGCCAGCAGTGAGTCGTACGGGGGACAGGCCTACGAGCAGTACTTC.

The J gene is TRBJ2-7, the V gene TRBV11-1; maybe TRBD1 (6 bases). Germline CDR1 is SGHAT and CDR2 is FQDESV (reference sequence). Between the trimmed V and J ends, which lost 6 bases and 3 bases, there was a span of 18 bases. The CDR3 is made up of 15 amino acids. The CDR3 coding sequence is TGTGCCAGCAGTGGGGGAAACGGACAGAGCTACGAGCAGTACTTC. It encodes CASSGGNGQSYEQYF. The complete variable domain, with remaining parts taken from reference TRBV11-1 and TRBJ2-7, reads EAEVAQSPRYKITEKSQAVAFWCDPISGHATLYWYRQILGQGPELLVQFQDESVVDDSQLPKDRFSAERLKGVDSTLKIQPAELGDSAMYLCASSGGNGQSYEQYFGPGTRLTVT.

This clonotype has ten or more counts. The gene calls are TRBV29-1 and TRBJ1-1; D unresolved. This CDR3 is built from 12 residues. V was pared by 7 bases and J by 2 bases, with 11 bases between. Germline assignment: CDR1 SQVTM and CDR2 ANQGSEA. The CDR3 sequence is CSASPRNTEAFF. Here the CDR3 DNA reads TGCAGCGCCTCCCCACGAAACACTGAAGCTTTCTTT.

This clonotype came up once. A clone one base away is much larger, so this may be a read error. The chain links TRBV24-1 to TRBJ2-2; 9 bases line up with TRBD1. The CDR3 is 13 amino acids. CDR1 and CDR2 (germline): KGHDR, SFDVKD. The CDR3 region is CATGQGNTEELFF. In nucleotides, the CDR3 is TGTGCCACCGGACAGGGGAACACCGAGGAGCTGTTTTTT.

V gene TRBV15 combines with J gene TRBJ2-7; 11 nucleotides line up with TRBD2. The CDR3 covers 16 residues. Germline CDR1 LNHNV, CDR2 YYDKDF (reference sequence). V lost 0 bases to trimming and J lost 0 bases; unmatched junction nucleotides: 1. The CDR3 DNA reads as TGTGCCACCAGCAGAGAGGGACTAGCGGACTCCTACGAGCAGTACTTC. The encoded protein is CATSREGLADSYEQYF.

This chain links TRBV20-1 with TRBJ1-5; TRBD1 matches 9 bases. The length of the CDR3 is 16 residues. Germline CDR1 is DFQATT and CDR2 is SNEGSKA (reference sequence). V lost 1 base and J lost 0; bases outside the gene matches: 4. The CDR3 loop is CSARGDRGSSNQPQHF. DNA of the CDR3: TGCAGTGCTAGAGGTGACAGGGGGAGTAGCAATCAGCCCCAGCATTTT.